These 13 T cell receptor beta chains share one sample of origin, sequenced in a study of neurological immune-mediated disorders. MiXCR was run by TCRdb on the 5' RACE reads, yielding one entry per CDR3 protein. Here the sample spans about 120,000 distinct CDR3 sequences, about 3.4% being singletons. The sequenced material came from PBMCs. Every receptor here comes from a woman aged 25 to 39 with multiple sclerosis.

The table lists this clonotype with many counts. V is TRBV5-1 and J is TRBJ1-5, with D maybe TRBD1 (5 bases). V dropped 0 bases and J dropped 2 bases, with 9 bases sitting between them. Germline CDR1 reads SGHRS; CDR2 reads YFSETQ. This CDR3 comprises 15 residues. For the CDR3, the DNA is TGCGCCAGCAGCTTGGAGGGGCAGCGCAATCAGCCCCAGCATTTT. Protein sequence: CASSLEGQRNQPQHF.

This clonotype was recorded many times. The V gene is TRBV27, the J gene TRBJ2-7; the D is unclear. The CDR3 covers 13 residues. Germline V gene sequence: CDR1 MNHEY, CDR2 SMNVEV (reference sequence). V was cut by 4 bases and J by 5 bases, with 12 bases left in between. DNA for the CDR3: TGTGCCAGCAGTTCGTGGTACGGCGACGAGCAGTACTTC. It specifies CASSSWYGDEQYF.

The sample holds a few counts of this clonotype. The chain is built from TRBV18 and TRBJ1-5; no clear D gene. Germline V gives CDR1 KGHSH, CDR2 LQKENI. CDR3 size: 15 residues. V was trimmed by 3 bases and J by 3 bases, leaving 12 bases between them. The CDR3 spells CASSPQDGPNQPQHF. The CDR3 nucleotides read TGTGCCAGCTCACCCCAGGACGGGCCCAATCAGCCCCAGCATTTT.

This clonotype was picked up many times. V gene TRBV20-1 combines with J gene TRBJ1-1; perhaps TRBD1 as D (5 bases). The CDR3 length is 15 residues. Germline V lookup: CDR1 DFQATT, CDR2 SNEGSKA (reference sequence). With 0 bases removed from V and 1 base from J, the gap between germline ends came to 12 bases. CDR3 sequence reads: CSARDPGLTNTEAFF. The CDR3, as DNA: TGCAGTGCTAGAGACCCGGGACTGACGAACACTGAAGCTTTCTTT.

This clonotype was recorded many times. The V gene is TRBV7-9, the J gene TRBJ2-1, with D maybe TRBD2 (5 bases). V was trimmed by 1 base and J by 8 bases, leaving 9 bases between them. CDR3 length: 13 amino acids. Germline CDR1 and CDR2: SEHNR and FQNEAQ (reference sequence). This chain's CDR3 is CASSLEEEDEQFF. CDR3 bases: TGTGCCAGCAGCTTAGAAGAGGAGGATGAGCAGTTCTTC.

This clonotype was observed many times. The V and J genes are TRBV20-1 and TRBJ1-4, with a tentative D call TRBD1 (5 bases). V lost 3 bases and J 0 bases, leaving 17 bases between the germline ends. CDR3 size: 17 residues. Germline CDR1 DFQATT, CDR2 SNEGSKA (reference sequence). Written as DNA, the CDR3 is TGCAGTGCTAGTCGTCGTGCAGGGATCACAACTAATGAAAAACTGTTTTTT. Translation gives CSASRRAGITTNEKLFF.

This clonotype has a count of ten or more. The chain combines TRBV11-2 with TRBJ1-3, with 8 bases fitting TRBD1. V shed 5 bases and J 7 bases; nucleotides not matched to a gene: 10. CDR3 length equals 15 residues. Germline V CDR1 and CDR2: SGHAT, FQNNGV. The CDR3 is CASSPRPDRVNTIYF. The CDR3 DNA sequence: TGTGCCAGCAGCCCACGACCGGACAGGGTGAACACCATATATTTT.

This clonotype was seen many times. CDR3 in DNA: TGTGCCACCAGCAGATTTACAGGGAGCTCCTATAATTCACCCCTCCACTTT. Protein product: CATSRFTGSSYNSPLHF. J is TRBJ1-6 and V is TRBV15; D is possibly TRBD1 (6 bases). CDR1 LNHNV and CDR2 YYDKDF come from the germline V gene (reference sequence). With 2 bases removed from V and 0 bases from J, the gap between germline ends came to 11 bases. The CDR3 consists of 17 residues.

This clonotype was counted many times. This chain links TRBV5-1 with TRBJ2-6, with D tentatively TRBD2 (6 bases). The germline CDR1 and CDR2 sequences are SGHRS and YFSETQ. Trimming removed 4 bases at V and 7 bases at J, with 12 bases between. The CDR3 sequence is 14 residues long. In DNA form, the CDR3 reads TGCGCCAGCAGCCGCGGGACCTTAGCCAACGTCCTGACTTTC. Translated: CASSRGTLANVLTF.

This clonotype was observed at least ten times. The chain uses TRBV9 and TRBJ2-2; D possibly matches TRBD1 or TRBD2 (5 bases each). The CDR3 is made up of 18 amino acids. Germline CDR1 is SGDLS and CDR2 is YYNGEE. The V end lost 4 bases, the J end lost 2 bases, and 21 bases lay between the germline ends. The CDR3 region has the DNA TGTGCCAGCAGCTCGGGACCGGTGGAGCGGATAAACACCGGGGAGCTGTTTTTT. This codes for CASSSGPVERINTGELFF.

There are many counts of this clonotype. The chain links TRBV14 to TRBJ2-1; TRBD2 matches at 13 bases. The CDR3 loop spans 15 amino acids. CDR1 is SGHDN, CDR2 FVKESK, per germline. The J segment lost 10 bases and the V segment lost 4 bases, leaving 7 bases of the junction unmatched. The CDR3 coding sequence is TGTGCCAGCAGCCGTCGACTAGCGGGGGGCGGGGAGCAGTTCTTC. Amino acids: CASSRRLAGGGEQFF.

This clonotype was recorded many times. This sequence joins TRBV20-1 and TRBJ1-5; D unresolved. V was pared by 3 bases and J by 4 bases, with 10 bases between. From germline, CDR1 is DFQATT and CDR2 SNEGSKA (reference sequence). The CDR3 is 13 amino acids. CDR3 DNA sequence: TGCAGTGCTAGGAAATCCCAAAATCAGCCCCAGCATTTT. Protein product: CSARKSQNQPQHF.

This clonotype was seen at least ten times. CDR3 loop: CSAQGTAEAFF. The CDR3 DNA follows: TGCAGTGCACAAGGGACAGCTGAAGCTTTCTTT. The rearrangement uses TRBV20-1 and TRBJ1-1; TRBD1 matches 7 bases. The CDR3 has 11 amino acids. The V segment lost 6 bases and the J segment 6 bases; nucleotides outside the gene matches: 4. Germline V gene lookup returns CDR1 DFQATT and CDR2 SNEGSKA (reference sequence).